This TCR beta chain emerged from a study of Tregs in tolerant kidney transplant recipients. Study-wide results and limits: The small number of patients limits these findings pending further validation. No direct test of biological reproducibility was done here. In tolerant patients, donor-specific Tregs outgrew total Tregs, suggesting antigen-driven expansion.

Clones were sequenced by immunoSEQ multiplex PCR, and TCRdb holds only the in-frame ones, with some missing. The sample has approximately 93,000 clones, roughly 93% seen once. Between the trimmed V and J ends, which lost 1 base and 2 bases, there was a span of 14 bases. CDR3 length equals 17 residues. The germline V gene has CDR1 LGHNA and CDR2 YSLEER. Turning to this clone: Its antigen is unidentified.

Unstimulated regulatory T cells (CD4+CD25+CD127-), CD4+CD25- non-regulatory cells, CD4 and CD8 cells were FACS-sorted from thawed PBMCs. Sequenced here: CD4+ T cells from blood, sampled before the transplant. This TCR derives from a human donor who received a combined kidney and bone marrow transplant. The V and J genes are TRBV4-3 and TRBJ1-4, with D perhaps TRBD1 (5 bases). CDR3 sequence reads: CASSQGKGRRTNEKLFF. The CDR3 bases are TGCGCCAGCAGCCAAGGGAAGGGGAGGCGGACTAATGAAAAACTGTTTTTT.